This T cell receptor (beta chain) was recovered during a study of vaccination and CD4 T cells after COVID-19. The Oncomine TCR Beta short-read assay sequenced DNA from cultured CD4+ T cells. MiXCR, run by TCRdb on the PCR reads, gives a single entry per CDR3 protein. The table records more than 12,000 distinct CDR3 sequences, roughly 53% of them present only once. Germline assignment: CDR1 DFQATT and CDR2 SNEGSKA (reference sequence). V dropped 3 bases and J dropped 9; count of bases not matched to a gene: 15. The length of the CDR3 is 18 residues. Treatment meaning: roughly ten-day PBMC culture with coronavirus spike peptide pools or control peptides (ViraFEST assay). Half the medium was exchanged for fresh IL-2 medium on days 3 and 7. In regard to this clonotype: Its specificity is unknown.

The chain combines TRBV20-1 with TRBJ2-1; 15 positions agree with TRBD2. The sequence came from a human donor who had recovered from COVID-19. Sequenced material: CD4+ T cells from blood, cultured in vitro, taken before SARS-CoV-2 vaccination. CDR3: CSARNPGTSGRLFSEQFF. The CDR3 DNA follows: TGCAGTGCTAGGAACCCCGGGACTAGCGGGAGGTTATTCAGTGAGCAGTTCTTC.